This is a list of T cell receptor beta chains from one sample in a study of cytomegalovirus exposure and HLA in healthy donors. This table comes from immunoSEQ multiplex PCR, and its TCRdb copy is limited to in-frame clones, with some not included. The data hold 85,000 to 120,000 clones, with 65% to 90% observed a single time. The sample consisted of PBMCs. The receptors come from a man aged 50 to 60 in good health and CMV-seronegative. The CDR3 runs from the conserved cysteine through the conserved F or W. The D gene is left open where the match is weak. Clone size is shown for a subset of rows, as once, few, many or a class of expanded clone.

D gene	CDR3 length	V gene	clone size	J gene	CDR3 DNA	CDR3 protein
NA	16	TRBV5-1	NA	TRBJ1-6	TGCGCCAGCAGCTTGGAACACAAACGGAGAAATTCACCCCTCCACTTT	CASSLEHKRRNSPLHF
NA	13	TRBV7-8	NA	TRBJ2-2	TGTGCCAGCAGCCCTAGTGGCACCGGGGAGCTGTTTTTT	CASSPSGTGELFF
NA	16	TRBV7-9	NA	TRBJ2-1	TGTGCCAGCAGCTTAGCTCCCCTTCAGGGTGCGGATGAGCAGTTCTTC	CASSLAPLQGADEQFF
NA	14	TRBV6-5	NA	TRBJ1-1	TGTGCCAGCAGTTACGGGGGGGGAGGCACTGAAGCTTTCTTT	CASSYGGGGTEAFF
TRBD2	17	TRBV15	NA	TRBJ2-2	TGTGCCACCAGGGGGACTAGCGGGGGGCTCCGCACCGGGGAGCTGTTTTTT	CATRGTSGGLRTGELFF
TRBD1	15	TRBV5-4	NA	TRBJ2-2	TGTGCCAGCAGCTTTGACAGGGTTGGCACCGGGGAGCTGTTTTTT	CASSFDRVGTGELFF
TRBD1	15	TRBV6-1	NA	TRBJ1-2	TGTGCCAGCAGTGAACGTGGCGGGGGACAGGGTACCTCCACCTTC	CASSERGGGQGTSTF
TRBD1	16	TRBV19	NA	TRBJ2-2	TGTGCCAGTCAATCTCCGGGACAGGGTTTGATCGGGGAGCTGTTTTTT	CASQSPGQGLIGELFF
NA	14	TRBV14	NA	TRBJ2-2	TGTGCCAGCAGCCAAGGACTAGTTGACGGGGAGCTGTTTTTT	CASSQGLVDGELFF
TRBD1	15	TRBV5-6	once	TRBJ1-4	TGTGCCAGCAGCTTTCCGGGACAGGGAGGTGAAAAACTGTTTTTT	CASSFPGQGGEKLFF
TRBD2	19	TRBV5-4	NA	TRBJ2-6	TGTGCCAGCAGCCCCCCGCGAAGCGGGGGGGGTCTGGGGGCCAACGTCCTGACTTTC	CASSPPRSGGGLGANVLTF
TRBD2	15	TRBV2	NA	TRBJ2-7	TGTGCCAGCAGGAGGACTAGCGGCGCAACCTACGAGCAGTACTTC	CASRRTSGATYEQYF
NA	16	TRBV6-1	NA	TRBJ2-3	TGTGCCAGCAGTGGCCACAGGGTAGGAGCCCCAGATACGCAGTATTTT	CASSGHRVGAPDTQYF
NA	17	TRBV28	NA	TRBJ1-2	TGTGCCAGCAGTCTCGGATCGGGGACAACAATTAACTATGGCTACACCTTC	CASSLGSGTTINYGYTF
TRBD2	16	TRBV5-1	NA	TRBJ2-1	TGCGCCAGCAGCCCCTCTAGCGGACTCGGGGGGAATGAGCAGTTCTTC	CASSPSSGLGGNEQFF
NA	15	TRBV7-9	NA	TRBJ1-6	TGTGCCAGCAGCGCCGACAACTCCTATAATTCACCCCTCCACTTT	CASSADNSYNSPLHF
NA	11	TRBV5-6	NA	TRBJ2-4	TGTGCCAGCAGCTTGGGAGGGCTGGCGTACTTC	CASSLGGLAYF
NA	14	TRBV29-1	NA	TRBJ2-2	TGCAGCGTAACCGGGACACCCAACACCGGGGAGCTGTTTTTT	CSVTGTPNTGELFF
TRBD2	12	TRBV5-1	NA	TRBJ2-1	TGCGCCAGCAGCTTCACTAGCGGTGAGCAGTTCTTC	CASSFTSGEQFF